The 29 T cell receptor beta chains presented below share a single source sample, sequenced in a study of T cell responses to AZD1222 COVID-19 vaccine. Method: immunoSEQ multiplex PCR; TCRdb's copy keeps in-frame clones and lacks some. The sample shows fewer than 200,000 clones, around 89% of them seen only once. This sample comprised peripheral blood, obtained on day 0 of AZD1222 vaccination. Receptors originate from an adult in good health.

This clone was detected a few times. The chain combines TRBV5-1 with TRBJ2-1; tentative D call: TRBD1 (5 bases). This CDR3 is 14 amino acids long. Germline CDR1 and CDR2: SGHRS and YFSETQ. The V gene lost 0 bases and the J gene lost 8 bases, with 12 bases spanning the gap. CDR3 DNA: TGCGCCAGCAGCTTGGCAGGGCGCGAGGATGAGCAGTTCTTC. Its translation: CASSLAGREDEQFF.

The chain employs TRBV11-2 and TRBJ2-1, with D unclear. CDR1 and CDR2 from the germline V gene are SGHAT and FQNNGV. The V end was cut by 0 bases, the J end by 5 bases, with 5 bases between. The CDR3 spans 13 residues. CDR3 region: CASSLDRDNEQFF. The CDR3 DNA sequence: TGTGCCAGCAGCTTAGATAGGGACAATGAGCAGTTCTTC.

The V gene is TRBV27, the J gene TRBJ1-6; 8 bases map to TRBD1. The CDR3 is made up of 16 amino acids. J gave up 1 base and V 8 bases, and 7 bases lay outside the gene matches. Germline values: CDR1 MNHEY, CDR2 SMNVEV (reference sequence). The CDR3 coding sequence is TGTGCCAGCCGACAGGGGATAGGGTCCTATAATTCACCCCTCCACTTT. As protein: CASRQGIGSYNSPLHF.

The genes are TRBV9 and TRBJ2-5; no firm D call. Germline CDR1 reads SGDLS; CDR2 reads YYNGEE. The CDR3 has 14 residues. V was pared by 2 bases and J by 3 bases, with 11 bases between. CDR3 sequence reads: CASSVAGSKETQYF. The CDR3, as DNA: TGTGCCAGCAGCGTTGCAGGATCGAAAGAGACCCAGTACTTC.

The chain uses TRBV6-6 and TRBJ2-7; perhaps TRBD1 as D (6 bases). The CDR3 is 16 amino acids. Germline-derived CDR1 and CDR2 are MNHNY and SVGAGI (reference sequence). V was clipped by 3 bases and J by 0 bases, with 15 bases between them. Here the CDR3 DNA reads TGTGCCAGCAGTTATATAGGGGGTCGAAGCTCCTACGAGCAGTACTTC. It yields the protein CASSYIGGRSSYEQYF.

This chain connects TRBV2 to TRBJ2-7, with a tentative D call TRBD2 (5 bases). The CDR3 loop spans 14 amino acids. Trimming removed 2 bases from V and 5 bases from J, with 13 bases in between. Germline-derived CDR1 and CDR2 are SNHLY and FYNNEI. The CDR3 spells CASSELAQANEQYF. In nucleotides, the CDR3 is TGTGCCAGCAGTGAACTAGCCCAGGCCAACGAGCAGTACTTC.

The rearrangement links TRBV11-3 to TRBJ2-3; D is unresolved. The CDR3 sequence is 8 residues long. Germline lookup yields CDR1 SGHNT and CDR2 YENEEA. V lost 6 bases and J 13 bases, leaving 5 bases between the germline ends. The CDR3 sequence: CASRHKYF. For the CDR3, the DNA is TGTGCCAGCAGGCACAAGTATTTT. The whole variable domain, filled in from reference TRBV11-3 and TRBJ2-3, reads EAGVVQSPRYKIIEKKQPVAFWCNPISGHNTLYWYLQNLGQGPELLIRYENEEAVDDSQLPKDRFSAERLKGVDSTLKIQPAELGDSAVYLCASRHKYFGPGTRLTVL.

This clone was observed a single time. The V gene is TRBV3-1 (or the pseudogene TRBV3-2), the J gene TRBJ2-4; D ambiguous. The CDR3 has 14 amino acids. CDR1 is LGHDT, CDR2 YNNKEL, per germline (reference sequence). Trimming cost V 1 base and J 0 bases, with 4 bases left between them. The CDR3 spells CASSQGVAKNIQYF. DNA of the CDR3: TGTGCCAGCAGCCAAGGGGTAGCCAAAAACATTCAGTACTTC.

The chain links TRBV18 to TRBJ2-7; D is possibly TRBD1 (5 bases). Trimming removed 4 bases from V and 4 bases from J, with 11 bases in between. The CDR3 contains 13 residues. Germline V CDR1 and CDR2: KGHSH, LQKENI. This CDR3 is CASSLPDNYEQYF. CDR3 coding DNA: TGTGCCAGCTCACTACCGGACAATTACGAGCAGTACTTC.

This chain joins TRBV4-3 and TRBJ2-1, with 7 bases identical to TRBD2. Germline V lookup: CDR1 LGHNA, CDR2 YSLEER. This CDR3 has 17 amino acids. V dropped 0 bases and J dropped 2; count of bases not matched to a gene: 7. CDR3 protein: CASSQDRASGAYNEQFF. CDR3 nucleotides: TGCGCCAGCAGCCAAGATCGGGCTAGCGGTGCCTACAATGAGCAGTTCTTC.

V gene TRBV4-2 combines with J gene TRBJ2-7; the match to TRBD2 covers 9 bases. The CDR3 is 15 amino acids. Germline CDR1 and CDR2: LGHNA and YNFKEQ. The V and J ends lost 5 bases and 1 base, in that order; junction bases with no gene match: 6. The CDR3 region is CASSGSGSRSYEQYF. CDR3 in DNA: TGTGCCAGCAGCGGTAGCGGGAGTAGGTCCTACGAGCAGTACTTC.

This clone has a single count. The CDR3 bases are TGTGCCAGCAGTTTGGTGACAGGGACTAATGAAAAACTGTTTTTT. Its protein product is CASSLVTGTNEKLFF. The chain has TRBV28 and TRBJ1-4; 7 nucleotides agree with TRBD1. CDR1 is MDHEN, CDR2 SYDVKM, per germline. The CDR3 consists of 15 residues. The V and J ends lost 3 bases and 2 bases, in that order; junction bases with no gene match: 3.

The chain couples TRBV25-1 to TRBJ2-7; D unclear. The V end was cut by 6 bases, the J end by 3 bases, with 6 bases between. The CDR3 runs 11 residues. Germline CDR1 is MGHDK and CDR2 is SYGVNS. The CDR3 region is CASSKNYEQYF. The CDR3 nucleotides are TGTGCCAGCAGCAAAAACTACGAGCAGTACTTC.

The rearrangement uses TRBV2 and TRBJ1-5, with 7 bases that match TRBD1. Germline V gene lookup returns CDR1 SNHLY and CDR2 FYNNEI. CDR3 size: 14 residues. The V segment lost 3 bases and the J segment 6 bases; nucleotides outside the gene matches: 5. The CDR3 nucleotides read TGTGCCAGCAGTGACGAGGGGGCGGTTCAGCCCCAGCATTTT. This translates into CASSDEGAVQPQHF.

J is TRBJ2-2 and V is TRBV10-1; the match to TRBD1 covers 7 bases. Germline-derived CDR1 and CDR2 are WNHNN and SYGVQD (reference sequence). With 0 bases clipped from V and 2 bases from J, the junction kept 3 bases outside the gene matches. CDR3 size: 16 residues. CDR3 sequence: CASSESRTGNTGELFF. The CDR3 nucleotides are TGCGCCAGCAGTGAGTCTAGGACAGGCAACACCGGGGAGCTGTTTTTT.

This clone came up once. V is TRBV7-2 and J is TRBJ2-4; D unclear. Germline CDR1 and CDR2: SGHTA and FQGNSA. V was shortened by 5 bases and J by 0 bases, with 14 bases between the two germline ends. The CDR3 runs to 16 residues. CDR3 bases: TGTGCCAGCAGCCGCGAATGGGATTTAGCCAAAAACATTCAGTACTTC. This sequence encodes CASSREWDLAKNIQYF.

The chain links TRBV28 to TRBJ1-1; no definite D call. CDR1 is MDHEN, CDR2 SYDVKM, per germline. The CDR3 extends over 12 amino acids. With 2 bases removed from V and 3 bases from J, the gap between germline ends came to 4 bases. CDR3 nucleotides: TGTGCCAGCAGTTTAGGGGACACTGAAGCTTTCTTT. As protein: CASSLGDTEAFF.

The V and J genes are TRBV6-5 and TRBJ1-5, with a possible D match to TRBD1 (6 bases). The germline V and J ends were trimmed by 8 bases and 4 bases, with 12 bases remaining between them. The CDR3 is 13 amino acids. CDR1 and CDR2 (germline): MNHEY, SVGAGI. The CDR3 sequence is CASQGGGNQPQHF. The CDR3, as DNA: TGTGCCAGCCAAGGGGGTGGGAATCAGCCCCAGCATTTT.

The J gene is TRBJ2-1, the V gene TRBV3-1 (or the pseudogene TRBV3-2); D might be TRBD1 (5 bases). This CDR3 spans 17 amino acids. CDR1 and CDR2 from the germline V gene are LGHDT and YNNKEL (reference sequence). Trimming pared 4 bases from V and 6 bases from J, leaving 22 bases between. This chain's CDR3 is CASSPGESWGPGNEQFF. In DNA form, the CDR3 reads TGTGCCAGCAGCCCCGGAGAAAGCTGGGGCCCCGGCAATGAGCAGTTCTTC.

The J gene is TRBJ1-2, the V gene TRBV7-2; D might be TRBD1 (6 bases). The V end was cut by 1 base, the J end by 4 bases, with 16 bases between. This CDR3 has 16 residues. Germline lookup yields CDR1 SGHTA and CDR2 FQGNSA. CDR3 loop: CASSLGGGGGFYGYTF. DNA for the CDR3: TGTGCCAGCAGCTTAGGGGGTGGGGGCGGTTTCTATGGCTACACCTTC.

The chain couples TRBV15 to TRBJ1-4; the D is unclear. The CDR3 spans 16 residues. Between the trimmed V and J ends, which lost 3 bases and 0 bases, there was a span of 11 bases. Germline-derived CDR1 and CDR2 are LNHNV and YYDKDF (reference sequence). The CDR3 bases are TGTGCCACCAGCAGGGGTAATATTGCAACTAATGAAAAACTGTTTTTT. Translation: CATSRGNIATNEKLFF.

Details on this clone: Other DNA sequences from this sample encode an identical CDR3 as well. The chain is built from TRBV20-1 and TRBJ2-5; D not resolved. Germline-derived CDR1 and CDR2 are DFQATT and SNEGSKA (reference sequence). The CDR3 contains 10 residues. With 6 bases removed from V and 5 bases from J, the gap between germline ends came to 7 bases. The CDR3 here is CSAERETQYF. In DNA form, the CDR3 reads TGCAGTGCAGAACGGGAGACCCAGTACTTC.

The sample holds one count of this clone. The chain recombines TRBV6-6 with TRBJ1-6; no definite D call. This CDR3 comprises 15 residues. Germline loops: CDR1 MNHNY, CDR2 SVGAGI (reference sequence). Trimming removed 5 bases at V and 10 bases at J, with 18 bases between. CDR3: CASSRQPTLMSPLHF. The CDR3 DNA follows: TGTGCCAGCAGTCGCCAACCCACCCTTATGTCACCCCTCCACTTT.

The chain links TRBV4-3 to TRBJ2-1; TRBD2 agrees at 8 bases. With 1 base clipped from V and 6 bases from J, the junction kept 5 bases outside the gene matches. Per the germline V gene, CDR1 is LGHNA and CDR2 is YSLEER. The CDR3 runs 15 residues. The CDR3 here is CASSQGGAGVNEQFF. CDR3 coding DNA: TGCGCCAGCAGCCAAGGGGGAGCGGGAGTCAATGAGCAGTTCTTC.

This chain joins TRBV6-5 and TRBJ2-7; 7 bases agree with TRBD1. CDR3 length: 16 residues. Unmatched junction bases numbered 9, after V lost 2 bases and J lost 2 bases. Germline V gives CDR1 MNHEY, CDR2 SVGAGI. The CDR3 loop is CASSYGVSGQTYEQYF. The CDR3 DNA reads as TGTGCCAGCAGTTACGGGGTTTCGGGACAGACCTACGAGCAGTACTTC.

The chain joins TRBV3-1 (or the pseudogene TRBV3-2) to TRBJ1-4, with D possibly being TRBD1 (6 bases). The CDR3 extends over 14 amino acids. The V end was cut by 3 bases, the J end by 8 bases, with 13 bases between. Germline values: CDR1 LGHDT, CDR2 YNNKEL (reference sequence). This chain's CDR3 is CASSHRGQREKLFF. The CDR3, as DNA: TGTGCCAGCAGCCATAGGGGACAACGGGAAAAACTGTTTTTT.

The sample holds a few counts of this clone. The DNA of the CDR3 is TGTGCCAGCAGCTTAACTAGCGGGAGCCTCCAGCAGTTCTTC. Translation gives CASSLTSGSLQQFF. The chain has TRBV7-2 and TRBJ2-1; 11 nucleotides agree with TRBD2. Germline assignment: CDR1 SGHTA and CDR2 FQGNSA. The V gene end was trimmed by 2 bases and the J gene end by 11 bases; junction bases not matched to a gene: 5. The CDR3 is made up of 14 amino acids.

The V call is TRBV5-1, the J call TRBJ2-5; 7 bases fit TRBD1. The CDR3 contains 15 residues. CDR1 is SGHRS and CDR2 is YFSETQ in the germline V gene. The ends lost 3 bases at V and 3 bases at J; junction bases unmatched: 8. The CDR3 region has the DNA TGCGCCAGCAGCTCGTTTGGGACAGAAGAAGAGACCCAGTACTTC. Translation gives CASSSFGTEEETQYF.

CDR3 DNA sequence: TGTGCCTGGAGTCTCCCCGGGGCCAACGTCCTGACTTTC. The encoded protein is CAWSLPGANVLTF. This chain joins TRBV30 and TRBJ2-6; D is unclear. This CDR3 has 13 residues. V was clipped by 2 bases and J by 4 bases, with 6 bases between them. Germline loops: CDR1 GTSNPN, CDR2 SVGIG (reference sequence).